This TCR beta chain was found in a study of technical replicates of blood from several donors. The CDR3 spans 16 residues. V lost 2 bases and J lost 4, with 15 bases in between. Germline CDR1 is MNHNS and CDR2 is SASEGT. The assay was immunoSEQ multiplex PCR, and TCRdb's table has in-frame clones only and misses some. This sample carries some 76,000 clones, 95% to 98% of them seen once, and the ten largest clones take approximately 0.2%. Sequenced input: T cells isolated from PBMCs. V usage is TRBV6-1 and J usage is TRBJ1-3; the D gene is possibly TRBD1 (5 bases). This receptor was identified in a human donor in good health. The CDR3: CASSEWSGAIGNTIYF. In nucleotides, the CDR3 is TGTGCCAGCAGTGAATGGAGTGGGGCAATCGGAAACACCATATATTTT.